These 12 T cell receptor beta chains share one sample of origin, sequenced in a study of cytomegalovirus exposure and HLA in healthy donors. Both 60 Vbeta primers and 13 Jbeta primers went into the PCR. Repertoires were generated with immunoSEQ multiplex PCR, while TCRdb's copy carries only in-frame clones and drops some. Of more than 85,000 clones in the sample, over 70% were seen once. The material sequenced was PBMCs. The receptors stem from a male donor in good health and CMV-seronegative.

V is TRBV4-3 and J is TRBJ1-4; TRBD1 matches at 7 bases. Unmatched junction bases numbered 3, after V lost 1 base and J lost 7 bases. Germline CDR1 and CDR2: LGHNA and YSLEER. The CDR3 spans 14 residues. The CDR3 DNA is TGCGCCAGCAGCCAAGGACAGGGAGGTGAAAAACTGTTTTTT. Translated: CASSQGQGGEKLFF.

The gene calls are TRBV11-1 and TRBJ2-5; TRBD2 is a possible D gene (5 bases). This CDR3 has 14 residues. Per germline, CDR1 SGHAT and CDR2 FQDESV (reference sequence). V lost 3 bases and J lost 4, with 12 bases in between. CDR3 coding DNA: TGTGCCAGCAGCTTGAACACCGGAGGAGAGACCCAGTACTTC. Translation gives CASSLNTGGETQYF.

The chain uses TRBV19 and TRBJ2-2; maybe TRBD2 (5 bases). V was pared by 7 bases and J by 0 bases, with 12 bases between. Germline lookup yields CDR1 LNHDA and CDR2 SQIVND (reference sequence). This CDR3 is built from 15 residues. CDR3 sequence: CASTIALTNTGELFF. CDR3 coding DNA: TGTGCCAGTACCATAGCGTTGACGAACACCGGGGAGCTGTTTTTT.

This chain connects TRBV30 to TRBJ2-7; possibly TRBD1 for D (6 bases). V was clipped by 4 bases and J by 2 bases, with 15 bases between them. CDR3 size: 14 residues. Germline-derived CDR1 and CDR2 are GTSNPN and SVGIG (reference sequence). CDR3 sequence (DNA): TGTGCCTGGAATAGGGGGATCTTTCCCTACGAGCAGTACTTC. Encoded protein: CAWNRGIFPYEQYF.

The chain combines TRBV6-1 with TRBJ1-1; the match to TRBD1 covers 7 bases. The CDR3 totals 16 residues. Germline-derived CDR1 and CDR2 are MNHNS and SASEGT. The J segment lost 3 bases and the V segment lost 0 bases, leaving 7 bases of the junction unmatched. The CDR3 DNA is TGTGCCAGCAGTGAAGCGGAAGGGGGCGCGGACACTGAAGCTTTCTTT. It codes for CASSEAEGGADTEAFF.

V usage is TRBV29-1 and J usage is TRBJ2-7, with D possibly TRBD2 on 7 matching bases. The CDR3 loop spans 14 amino acids. Germline V gives CDR1 SQVTM, CDR2 ANQGSEA. Trimming took 6 bases from V and 0 from J, leaving 15 bases between them. CDR3 protein: CSVWGGPDSYEQYF. For the CDR3, the DNA is TGCAGCGTGTGGGGGGGGCCCGACTCCTACGAGCAGTACTTC.

The CDR3 DNA sequence: TGCAGCGTACTCCGGGACAGGGGAACCACTGAAGCTTTCTTT. Translated: CSVLRDRGTTEAFF. The gene calls are TRBV29-1 and TRBJ1-1; 10 bases map to TRBD1. This CDR3 region has 14 residues. The ends lost 6 bases at V and 4 bases at J; junction bases unmatched: 8. CDR1 SQVTM and CDR2 ANQGSEA come from the germline V gene.

This chain links TRBV7-9 with TRBJ2-1; TRBD2 is a possible D gene (6 bases). The CDR3 sequence is 15 residues long. Germline values: CDR1 SEHNR, CDR2 FQNEAQ (reference sequence). The ends were cut back, 5 bases at V and 5 bases at J, with 16 bases in the middle. In DNA form, the CDR3 reads TGTGCCAGCAGCCCTCCCGGAGGGATACACAATGAGCAGTTCTTC. Its translation is CASSPPGGIHNEQFF.

The rearrangement links TRBV7-3 to TRBJ2-7; 7 nucleotides match TRBD2. Germline CDR1 reads SGHTA; CDR2 reads FQGTGA. This CDR3 comprises 15 residues. Losses at the gene ends were 1 base for V and 1 base for J; bases not matched to a gene: 4. In DNA form, the CDR3 reads TGTGCCAGCAGCTTAAGTTACGGGGGGTCCTACGAGCAGTACTTC. This codes for CASSLSYGGSYEQYF.

In DNA form, the CDR3 reads TGTGCCAGCAGTTTGGCCAGACAATACGAGCAGTACTTC. This translates into CASSLARQYEQYF. The gene calls are TRBV28 and TRBJ2-5; D is undetermined. With the DNA end fitting TRBJ2-7 better, the J assignment may be wrong. Germline V CDR1 and CDR2: MDHEN, SYDVKM. This CDR3 region has 13 residues.

This chain connects TRBV20-1 to TRBJ2-5; D is perhaps TRBD1 (5 bases). The V gene lost 5 bases and the J gene lost 5 bases, with 9 bases spanning the gap. There are 11 residues in the CDR3. Germline values: CDR1 DFQATT, CDR2 SNEGSKA (reference sequence). The CDR3, as DNA: TGCAGTGCTGGGGCTGGGGAGACCCAGTACTTC. This translates into CSAGAGETQYF.

V gene TRBV4-2 combines with J gene TRBJ2-1; a possible D gene is TRBD2 (5 bases). V lost 4 bases to trimming and J lost 7 bases, with 8 bases between them. From germline, CDR1 is LGHNA and CDR2 YNFKEQ. The CDR3 length is 12 residues. The DNA of the CDR3 is TGTGCCAGCAGCCTCGGCGGGAATGAGCAGTTCTTC. Translating gives CASSLGGNEQFF.